This T cell receptor beta chain derives from a study of blood T cells in healthy people across ages. Study results and limitations: The unsorted PBMCs prevented any conclusive comparison of naive versus antigen-experienced cells.

Concerning this clonotype: The antigen is unknown.

Trimming pared 0 bases from V and 2 bases from J, leaving 5 bases between. The CDR3 length is 14 residues. Germline V lookup: CDR1 MGHRA, CDR2 YSYEKL. It was with a sample-barcoded 5' primer and a J-beta primer mix that a second PCR of roughly 7 to 12 cycles was run. MiXCR was run by TCRdb on the 5' RACE reads, yielding one entry per CDR3 protein. The sample holds around 1.5 million distinct CDR3 sequences, 59% seen once. The rearrangement links TRBV4-1 to TRBJ2-4; D remains unclear. The TCR originated in a man aged 18 to 29 in good health. The sequenced sample was blood. The chain's CDR3 is CASSQDRSKNIQYF. The CDR3 region has the DNA TGCGCCAGCAGCCAAGATCGCTCCAAAAACATTCAGTACTTC.